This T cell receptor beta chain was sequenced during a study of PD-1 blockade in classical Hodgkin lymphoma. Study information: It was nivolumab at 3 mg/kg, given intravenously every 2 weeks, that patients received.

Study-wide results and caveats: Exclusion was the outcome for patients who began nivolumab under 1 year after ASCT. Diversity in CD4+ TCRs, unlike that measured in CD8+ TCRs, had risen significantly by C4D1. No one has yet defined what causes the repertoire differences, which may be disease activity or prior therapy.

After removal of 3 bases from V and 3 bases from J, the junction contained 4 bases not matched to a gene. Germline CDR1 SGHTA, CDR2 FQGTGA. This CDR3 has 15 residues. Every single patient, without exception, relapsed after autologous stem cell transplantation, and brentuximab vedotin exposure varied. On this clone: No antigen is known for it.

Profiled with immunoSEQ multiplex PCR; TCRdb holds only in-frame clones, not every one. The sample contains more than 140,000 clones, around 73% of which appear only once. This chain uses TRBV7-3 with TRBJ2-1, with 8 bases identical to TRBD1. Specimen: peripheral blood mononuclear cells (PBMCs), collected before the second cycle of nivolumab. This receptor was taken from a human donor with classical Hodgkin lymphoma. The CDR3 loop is CASSFPGQVYNEQFF. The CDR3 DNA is TGTGCCAGCAGCTTCCCGGGACAGGTCTACAATGAGCAGTTCTTC.